The clone carrying this TCR beta chain has a single count. What it binds is not known. The source of the sample is a study of cytomegalovirus exposure and HLA in healthy donors. Study results and caveats: A previous analysis found most TCR beta V segments productive roughly 90% or roughly 30% of the time. The authors excluded some V segments, including TRBV6-2 and TRBV6-3, as indistinguishable.

Use of 60 Vbeta and 13 Jbeta primers characterized the PCR. Assay: immunoSEQ multiplex PCR; the TCRdb copy retains only in-frame clones and omits some. Of roughly 120,000 clones in the sample, roughly 80% were seen once. The germline CDR1 and CDR2 sequences are SGHTA and FQGNSA. V gave up 1 base and J gave up 4 bases, with 7 bases separating them. The CDR3 length is 13 residues. Source material: PBMCs. The chain is built from TRBV7-2 and TRBJ1-2; D not resolved. The receptor was isolated from a woman in her thirties or forties in good health and CMV-seropositive. The CDR3 DNA reads TGTGCCAGCAGCTTAGAATCCTTCTATGGCTACACCTTC. Translated, it gives CASSLESFYGYTF.